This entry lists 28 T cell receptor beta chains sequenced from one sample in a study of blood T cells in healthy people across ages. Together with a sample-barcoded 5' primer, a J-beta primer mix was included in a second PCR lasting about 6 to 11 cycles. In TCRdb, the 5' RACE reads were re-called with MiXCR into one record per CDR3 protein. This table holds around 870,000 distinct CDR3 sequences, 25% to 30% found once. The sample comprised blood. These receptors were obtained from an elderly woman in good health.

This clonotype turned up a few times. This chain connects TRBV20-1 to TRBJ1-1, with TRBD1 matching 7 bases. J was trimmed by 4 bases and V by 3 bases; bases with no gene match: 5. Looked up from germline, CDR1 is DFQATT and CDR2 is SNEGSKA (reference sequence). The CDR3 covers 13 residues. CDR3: CSASGTVGTEAFF. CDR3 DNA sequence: TGCAGTGCTAGTGGGACAGTAGGCACTGAAGCTTTCTTT.

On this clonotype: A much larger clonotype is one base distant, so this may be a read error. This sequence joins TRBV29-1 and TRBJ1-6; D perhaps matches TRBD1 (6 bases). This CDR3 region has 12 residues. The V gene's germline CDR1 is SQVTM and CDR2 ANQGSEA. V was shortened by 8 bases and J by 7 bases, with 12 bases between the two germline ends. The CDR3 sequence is CSFATGNSPLHF. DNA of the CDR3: TGCAGCTTTGCAACAGGGAATTCACCCCTCCACTTT.

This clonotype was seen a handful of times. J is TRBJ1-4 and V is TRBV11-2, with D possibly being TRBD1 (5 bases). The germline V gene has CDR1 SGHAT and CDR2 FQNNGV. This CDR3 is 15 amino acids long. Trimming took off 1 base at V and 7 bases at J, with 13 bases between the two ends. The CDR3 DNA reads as TGTGCCAGCAGCTTAGCGGGCACGGGGGGTGAAAAACTGTTTTTT. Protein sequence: CASSLAGTGGEKLFF. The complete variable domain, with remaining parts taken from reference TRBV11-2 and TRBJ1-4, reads EAGVAQSPRYKIIEKRQSVAFWCNPISGHATLYWYQQILGQGPKLLIQFQNNGVVDDSQLPKDRFSAERLKGVDSTLKIQPAKLEDSAVYLCASSLAGTGGEKLFFGSGTQLSVL.

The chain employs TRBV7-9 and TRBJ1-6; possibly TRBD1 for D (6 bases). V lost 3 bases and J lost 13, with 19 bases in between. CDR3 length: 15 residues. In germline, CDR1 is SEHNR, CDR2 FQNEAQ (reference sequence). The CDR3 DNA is TGTGCCAGCAGCTTGGATCCGCAGGGGAAAATTCCCCTCCACTTT. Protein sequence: CASSLDPQGKIPLHF.

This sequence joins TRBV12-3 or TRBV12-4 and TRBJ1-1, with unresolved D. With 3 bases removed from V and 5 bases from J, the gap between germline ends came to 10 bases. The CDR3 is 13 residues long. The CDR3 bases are TGTGCCAGCAGTTTGTGGGAATCGACTGAAGCTTTCTTT. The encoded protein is CASSLWESTEAFF.

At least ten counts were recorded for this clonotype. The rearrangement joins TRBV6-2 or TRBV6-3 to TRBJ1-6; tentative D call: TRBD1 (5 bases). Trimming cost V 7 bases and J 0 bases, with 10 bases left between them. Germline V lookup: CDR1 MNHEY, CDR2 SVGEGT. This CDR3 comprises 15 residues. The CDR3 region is CASKQQDSYNSPLHF. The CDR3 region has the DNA TGTGCCAGCAAGCAACAGGACTCCTATAATTCACCCCTCCACTTT.

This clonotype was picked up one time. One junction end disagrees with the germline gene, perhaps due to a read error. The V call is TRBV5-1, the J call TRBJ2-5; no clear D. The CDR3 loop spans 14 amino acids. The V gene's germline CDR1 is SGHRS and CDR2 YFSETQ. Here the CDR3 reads CARSLGADRKTQYF. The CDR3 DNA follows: TGCGCCCGCAGCTTGGGCGCGGACCGAAAGACCCAGTACTTC.

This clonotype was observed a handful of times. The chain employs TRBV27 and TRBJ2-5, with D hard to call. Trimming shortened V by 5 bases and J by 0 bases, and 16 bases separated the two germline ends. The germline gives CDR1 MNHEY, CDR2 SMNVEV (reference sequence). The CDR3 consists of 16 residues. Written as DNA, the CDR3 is TGTGCCAGCAGTGTACCGCACTGGCAGTACCAAGAGACCCAGTACTTC. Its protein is CASSVPHWQYQETQYF.

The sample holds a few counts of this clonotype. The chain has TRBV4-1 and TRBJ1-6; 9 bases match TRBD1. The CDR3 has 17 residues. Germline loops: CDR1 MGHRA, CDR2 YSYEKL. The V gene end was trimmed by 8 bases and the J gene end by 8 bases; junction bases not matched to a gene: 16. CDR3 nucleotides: TGCGCCAGCTCACAATCCATGTTACAGGGGGCGGATTCACCCCTCCACTTT. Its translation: CASSQSMLQGADSPLHF.

CDR3 region: CASSLTGALGGYTF. The DNA of the CDR3 is TGTGCCAGCAGCCTAACAGGGGCCCTGGGAGGCTACACCTTC. The chain uses TRBV14 and TRBJ1-2, with 7 bases matching TRBD1. CDR1 is SGHDN and CDR2 is FVKESK in the germline V gene. This CDR3 has 14 amino acids. V was pared by 4 bases and J by 8 bases, with 10 bases of the junction left unmatched.

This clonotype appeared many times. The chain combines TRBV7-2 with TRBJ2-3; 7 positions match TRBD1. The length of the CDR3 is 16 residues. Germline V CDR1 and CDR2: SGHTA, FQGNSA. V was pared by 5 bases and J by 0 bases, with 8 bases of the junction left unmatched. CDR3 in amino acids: CASSPGQRISTDTQYF. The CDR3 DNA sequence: TGTGCCAGCAGCCCGGGACAGCGTATTAGCACAGATACGCAGTATTTT.

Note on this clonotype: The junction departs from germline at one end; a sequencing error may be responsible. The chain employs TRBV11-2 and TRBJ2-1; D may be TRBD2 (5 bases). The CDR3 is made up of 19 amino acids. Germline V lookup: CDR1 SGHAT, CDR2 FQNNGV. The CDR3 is CAGSTHNAGVGNSYNEQFF. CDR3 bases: TGTGCCGGCAGTACCCACAACGCCGGGGTGGGAAACTCCTACAATGAGCAGTTCTTC.

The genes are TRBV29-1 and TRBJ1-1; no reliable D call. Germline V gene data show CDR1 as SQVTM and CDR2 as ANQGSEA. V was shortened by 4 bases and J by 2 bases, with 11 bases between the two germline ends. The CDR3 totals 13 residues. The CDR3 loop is CSVGGSPNTEAFF. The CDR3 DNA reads TGCAGCGTTGGCGGCAGCCCTAACACTGAAGCTTTCTTT.

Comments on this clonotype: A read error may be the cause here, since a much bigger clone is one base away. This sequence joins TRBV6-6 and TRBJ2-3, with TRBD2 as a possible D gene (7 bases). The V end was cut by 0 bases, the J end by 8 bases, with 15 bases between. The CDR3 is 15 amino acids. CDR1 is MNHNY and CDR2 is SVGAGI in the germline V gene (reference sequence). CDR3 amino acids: CASSYSRGGEGTQYF. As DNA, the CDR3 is TGTGCCAGCAGTTACTCGAGAGGGGGGGAGGGTACGCAGTATTTT.

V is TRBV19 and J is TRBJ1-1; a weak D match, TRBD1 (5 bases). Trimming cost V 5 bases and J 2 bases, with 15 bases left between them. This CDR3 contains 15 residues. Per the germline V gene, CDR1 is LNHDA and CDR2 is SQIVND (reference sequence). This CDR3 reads CASSFAGLGNTEAFF. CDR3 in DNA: TGTGCCAGTAGTTTTGCAGGGCTTGGAAACACTGAAGCTTTCTTT.

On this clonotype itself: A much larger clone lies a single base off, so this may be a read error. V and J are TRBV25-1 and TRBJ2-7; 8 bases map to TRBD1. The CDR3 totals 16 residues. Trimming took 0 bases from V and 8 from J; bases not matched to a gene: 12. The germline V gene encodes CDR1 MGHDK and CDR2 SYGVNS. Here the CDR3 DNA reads TGTGCCAGCAGTGAATATGTAGGAGGGGACAGGAGTAAGCAGTACTTC. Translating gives CASSEYVGGDRSKQYF.

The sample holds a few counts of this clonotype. The CDR3 bases are TGTGCCAGCAGTTACGTCGGGACGAACACCGGGGAGCTGTTTTTT. Its translation: CASSYVGTNTGELFF. V and J are TRBV6-2 or TRBV6-3 and TRBJ2-2; D might be TRBD2 (5 bases). The germline V gene has CDR1 MNHEY and CDR2 SVGEGT. This CDR3 contains 15 residues. The V and J ends lost 2 bases and 0 bases respectively, with 7 bases between them.

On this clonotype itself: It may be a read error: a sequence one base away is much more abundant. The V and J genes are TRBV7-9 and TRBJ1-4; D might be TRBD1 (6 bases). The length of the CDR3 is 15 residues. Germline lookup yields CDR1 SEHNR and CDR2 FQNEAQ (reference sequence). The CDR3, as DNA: TGTGCCAGCAGCCGAGTCGGGACAACTAATGAAAGACTGTTTTTT. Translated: CASSRVGTTNERLFF.

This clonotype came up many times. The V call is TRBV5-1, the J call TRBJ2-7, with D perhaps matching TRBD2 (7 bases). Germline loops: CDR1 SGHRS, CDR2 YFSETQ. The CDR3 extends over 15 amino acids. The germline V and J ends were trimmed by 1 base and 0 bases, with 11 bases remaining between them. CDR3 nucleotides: TGCGCCAGCAGCTTGAACGGGGGGCCCTCCTACGAGCAGTACTTC. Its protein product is CASSLNGGPSYEQYF.

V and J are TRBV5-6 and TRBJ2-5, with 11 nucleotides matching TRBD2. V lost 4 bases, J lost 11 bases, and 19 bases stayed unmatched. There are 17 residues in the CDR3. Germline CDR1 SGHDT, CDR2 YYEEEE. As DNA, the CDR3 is TGTGCCAGCAGCGTACCTCTAGCGGGGGGTCCTGGCAATGAGCAGTACTTC. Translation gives CASSVPLAGGPGNEQYF.

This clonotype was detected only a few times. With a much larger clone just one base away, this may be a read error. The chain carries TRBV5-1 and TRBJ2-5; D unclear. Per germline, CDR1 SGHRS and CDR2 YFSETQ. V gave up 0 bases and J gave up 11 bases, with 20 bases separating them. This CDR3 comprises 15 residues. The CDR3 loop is CASSLVAATYNEQYF. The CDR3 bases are TGCGCCAGCAGCTTGGTGGCAGCAACCTACAATGAGCAGTACTTC.

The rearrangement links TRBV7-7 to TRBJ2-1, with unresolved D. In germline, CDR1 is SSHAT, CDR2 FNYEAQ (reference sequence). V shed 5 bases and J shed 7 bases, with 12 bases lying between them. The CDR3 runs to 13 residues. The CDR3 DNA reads TGTGCCAGCAGCCCCACAGAACAGAATGAGCAGTTCTTC. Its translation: CASSPTEQNEQFF.

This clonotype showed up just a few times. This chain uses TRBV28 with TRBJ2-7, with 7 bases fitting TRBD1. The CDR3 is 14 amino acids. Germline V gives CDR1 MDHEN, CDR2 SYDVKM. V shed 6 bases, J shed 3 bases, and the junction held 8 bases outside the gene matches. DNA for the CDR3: TGTGCCAGCAGAGCCGGGACAGCGAGCTACGAGCAGTACTTC. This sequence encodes CASRAGTASYEQYF.

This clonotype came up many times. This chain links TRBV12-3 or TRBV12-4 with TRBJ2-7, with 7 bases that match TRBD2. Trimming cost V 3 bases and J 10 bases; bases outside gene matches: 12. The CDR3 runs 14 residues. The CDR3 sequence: CASSLGGGLTSQYF. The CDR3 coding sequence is TGTGCCAGCAGTTTGGGGGGGGGACTCACCTCCCAGTACTTC.

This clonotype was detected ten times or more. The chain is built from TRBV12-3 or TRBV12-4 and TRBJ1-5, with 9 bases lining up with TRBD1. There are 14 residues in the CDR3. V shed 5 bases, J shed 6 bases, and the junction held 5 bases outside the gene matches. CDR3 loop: CASSDRDRVQPQHF. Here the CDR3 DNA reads TGTGCCAGCAGTGACCGGGACAGGGTTCAGCCCCAGCATTTT.

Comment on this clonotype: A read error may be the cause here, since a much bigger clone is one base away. The CDR3 loop is CASSRGQSSHEQYF. The CDR3 DNA sequence: TGTGCCAGCTCACGGGGACAGAGCTCCCACGAGCAGTACTTC. V usage is TRBV18 and J usage is TRBJ2-7; 7 bases agree with TRBD1. Germline V CDR1 and CDR2: KGHSH, LQKENI. The CDR3 contains 14 residues.

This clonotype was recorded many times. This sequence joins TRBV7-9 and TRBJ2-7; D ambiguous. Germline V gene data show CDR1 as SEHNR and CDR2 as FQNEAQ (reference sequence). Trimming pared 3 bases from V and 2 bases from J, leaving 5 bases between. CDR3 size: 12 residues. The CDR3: CASSFGAYEQYF. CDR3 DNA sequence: TGTGCCAGCAGCTTTGGGGCCTACGAGCAGTACTTC.

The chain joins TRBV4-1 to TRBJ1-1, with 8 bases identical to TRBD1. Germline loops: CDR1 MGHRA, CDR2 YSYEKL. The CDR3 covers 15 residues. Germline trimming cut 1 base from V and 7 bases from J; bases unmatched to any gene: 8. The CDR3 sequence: CASSQVGGTGLEAFF. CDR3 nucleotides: TGCGCCAGCAGCCAAGTTGGTGGGACAGGCCTTGAAGCTTTCTTT.